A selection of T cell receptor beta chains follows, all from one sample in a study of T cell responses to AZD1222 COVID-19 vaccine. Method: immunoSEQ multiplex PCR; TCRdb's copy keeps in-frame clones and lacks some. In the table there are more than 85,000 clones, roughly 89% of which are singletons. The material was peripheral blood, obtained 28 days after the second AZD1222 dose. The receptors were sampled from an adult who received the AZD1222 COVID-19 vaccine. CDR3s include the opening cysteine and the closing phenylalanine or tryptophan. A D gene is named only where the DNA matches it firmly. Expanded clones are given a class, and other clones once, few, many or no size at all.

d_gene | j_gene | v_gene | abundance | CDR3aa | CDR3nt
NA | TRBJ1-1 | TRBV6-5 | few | CASSRGDAMNTEAFF | TGTGCCAGCAGTAGGGGGGACGCTATGAACACTGAAGCTTTCTTT
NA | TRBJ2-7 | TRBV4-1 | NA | CASSPRQEPSDEQYF | TGCGCCAGCAGCCCTCGACAGGAACCTAGCGACGAGCAGTACTTC
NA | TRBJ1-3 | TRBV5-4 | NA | CASSLWGSGNTIYF | TGTGCCAGCAGCTTGTGGGGGTCCGGAAACACCATATATTTT
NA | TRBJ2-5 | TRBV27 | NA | CASSSLGRAYGRETQYF | TGTGCCAGCAGTTCCTTGGGCAGGGCTTACGGTCGGGAGACCCAGTACTTC
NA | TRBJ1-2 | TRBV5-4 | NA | CASSLDDGNYGYTF | TGTGCCAGCAGCTTAGATGACGGCAACTATGGCTACACCTTC
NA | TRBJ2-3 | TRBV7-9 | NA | CASSFLENTQYF | TGTGCCAGCAGCTTTCTTGAGAATACGCAGTATTTT
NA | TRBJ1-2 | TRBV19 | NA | CASSMALDYGYTF | TGTGCCAGTAGTATGGCTTTGGACTATGGCTACACCTTC
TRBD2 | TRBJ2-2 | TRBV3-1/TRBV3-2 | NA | CASSQVGGAGELFF | TGTGCCAGCAGCCAAGTGGGGGGGGCCGGGGAGCTGTTTTTT
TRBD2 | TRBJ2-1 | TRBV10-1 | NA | CASSGGTSGIKEQFF | TGCGCCAGCAGTGGGGGGACTAGCGGGATAAAGGAGCAGTTCTTC
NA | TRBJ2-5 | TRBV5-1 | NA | CASSLGPGETQYF | TGCGCCAGCAGCTTGGGCCCCGGGGAGACCCAGTACTTC
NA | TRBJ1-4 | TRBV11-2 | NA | CASSLGQVAEKLFF | TGTGCCAGCAGCTTAGGCCAGGTGGCTGAAAAACTGTTTTTT
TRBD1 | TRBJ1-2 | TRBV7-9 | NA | CASSLGGTGANYGYTF | TGTGCCAGCAGCTTAGGAGGGACAGGGGCCAACTATGGCTACACCTTC
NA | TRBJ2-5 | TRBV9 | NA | CASSPWALGEGHETQYF | TGTGCCAGCAGCCCCTGGGCACTAGGTGAGGGACACGAGACCCAGTACTTC
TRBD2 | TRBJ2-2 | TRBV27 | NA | CASSPPGGARTGELFF | TGTGCCAGCAGTCCCCCGGGGGGGGCGCGAACCGGGGAGCTGTTTTTT
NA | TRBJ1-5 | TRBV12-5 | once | CASGLVLGQPQHF | TGTGCTAGTGGTTTGGTACTGGGGCAGCCCCAGCATTTT
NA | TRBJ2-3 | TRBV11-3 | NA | CASSSGLDTDTQYF | TGTGCCAGCAGCTCAGGACTCGACACAGATACGCAGTATTTT
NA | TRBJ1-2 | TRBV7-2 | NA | CASSFGMAGYGYTF | TGTGCCAGCAGCTTTGGCATGGCGGGGTATGGCTACACCTTC
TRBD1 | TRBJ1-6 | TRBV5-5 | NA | CASSWRQGIDSPLHF | TGTGCCAGCAGCTGGAGACAGGGTATAGATTCACCCCTCCACTTT
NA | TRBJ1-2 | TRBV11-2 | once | CASSLGYRDSGPGNYGYTF | TGTGCCAGCAGCTTAGGTTATCGTGATTCGGGACCAGGAAACTATGGCTACACCTTC
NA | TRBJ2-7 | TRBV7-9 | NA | CASSGSLRGLYEQYF | TGTGCCAGCAGCGGGAGCCTTAGGGGCCTGTACGAGCAGTACTTC
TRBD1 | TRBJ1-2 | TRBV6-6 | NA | CASSYFQGGDYGYTF | TGTGCCAGCAGTTATTTCCAGGGGGGTGACTATGGCTACACCTTC
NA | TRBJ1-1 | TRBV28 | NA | CASSLLVRGAEGGTEAFF | TGTGCCAGCAGTTTATTGGTGAGGGGCGCGGAGGGGGGCACTGAAGCTTTCTTT
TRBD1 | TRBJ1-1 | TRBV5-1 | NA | CASSVQGGTEAFF | TGCGCCAGCAGCGTACAGGGGGGGACTGAAGCTTTCTTT
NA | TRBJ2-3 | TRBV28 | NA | CASSPGSRSNTQYF | TGTGCCAGCAGTCCCGGCTCTCGTTCGAATACGCAGTATTTT
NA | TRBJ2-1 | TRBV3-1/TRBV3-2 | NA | CASSRGLAEQFF | TGTGCCAGCAGCCGGGGTTTAGCCGAGCAGTTCTTC
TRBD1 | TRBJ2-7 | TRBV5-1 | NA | CASSSGTGGQEQYF | TGCGCCAGCAGCTCCGGGACAGGGGGGCAAGAGCAGTACTTC
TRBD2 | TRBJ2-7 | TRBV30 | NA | CAWSMPGLETYEQYF | TGTGCCTGGAGCATGCCGGGACTAGAGACCTACGAGCAGTACTTC
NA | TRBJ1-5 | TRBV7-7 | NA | CASSRTVSNQPQHF | TGTGCCAGCAGCCGGACAGTTAGCAATCAGCCCCAGCATTTT
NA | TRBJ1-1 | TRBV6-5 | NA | CASSLGGLTEAFF | TGTGCCAGCAGTCTCGGGGGGCTCACTGAAGCTTTCTTT
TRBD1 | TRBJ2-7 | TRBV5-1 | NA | CASSPEVYRGEQYF | TGCGCCAGCAGCCCGGAAGTCTACAGGGGCGAGCAGTACTTC
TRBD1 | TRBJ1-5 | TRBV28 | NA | CASSLGQGNQPQHF | TGTGCCAGCAGTCTGGGACAGGGCAATCAGCCCCAGCATTTT
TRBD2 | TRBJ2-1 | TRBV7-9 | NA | CASSFPLRLAGSYEQFF | TGTGCCAGCAGCTTCCCCCTTCGACTAGCGGGATCCTATGAGCAGTTCTTC
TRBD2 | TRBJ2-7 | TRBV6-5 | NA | CASSYSSRGGYEQYF | TGTGCCAGCAGTTACTCGTCTCGGGGGGGGTACGAGCAGTACTTC
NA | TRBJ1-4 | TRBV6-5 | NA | CATRTPLDEKLFF | TGTGCCACCCGTACCCCGCTGGATGAAAAACTGTTTTTT
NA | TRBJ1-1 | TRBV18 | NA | CASSPRALNTEAFF | TGTGCCAGCTCCCCCAGAGCCTTGAACACTGAAGCTTTCTTT
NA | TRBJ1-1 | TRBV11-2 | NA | CASSLVRGRRTEAFF | TGTGCCAGCAGCTTAGTGAGGGGGAGGCGGACTGAAGCTTTCTTT
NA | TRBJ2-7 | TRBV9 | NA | CASSVYPDYEQYF | TGTGCCAGCAGCGTATATCCTGACTACGAGCAGTACTTC
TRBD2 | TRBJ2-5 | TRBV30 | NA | CAWSDTRLAGGPRETQYF | TGTGCCTGGAGTGACACCCGACTAGCGGGAGGGCCCCGGGAGACCCAGTACTTC
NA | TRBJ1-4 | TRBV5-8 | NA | CASSFWVSNEKLFF | TGTGCCAGCAGTTTTTGGGTTTCTAATGAAAAACTGTTTTTT
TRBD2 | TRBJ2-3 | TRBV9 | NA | CASSPKTGLAGGRADTQYF | TGTGCCAGCAGCCCCAAAACCGGACTAGCGGGGGGGCGGGCAGATACGCAGTATTTT
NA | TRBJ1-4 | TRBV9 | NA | CASSAEATFNEKLFF | TGTGCCAGCAGCGCGGAGGCGACCTTTAATGAAAAACTGTTTTTT
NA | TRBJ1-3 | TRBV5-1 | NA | CASSPTAGVSGNTIYF | TGCGCCAGCAGCCCTACGGCAGGGGTCTCTGGAAACACCATATATTTT
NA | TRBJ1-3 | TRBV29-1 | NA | CSASGGRRVSGNTIYF | TGCAGCGCTTCTGGGGGACGGAGGGTTTCTGGAAACACCATATATTTT
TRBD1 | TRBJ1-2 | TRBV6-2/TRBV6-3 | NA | CASSNRGVDGYTF | TGTGCCAGCAGCAACAGGGGAGTGGATGGCTACACCTTC
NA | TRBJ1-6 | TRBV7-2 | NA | CASSLPGRLNSPLHF | TGTGCCAGCAGCTTGCCGGGACGGCTGAATTCACCCCTCCACTTT
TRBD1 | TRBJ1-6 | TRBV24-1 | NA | CATSDLGDRVIVAPLHF | TGTGCCACCAGTGATTTGGGTGACAGGGTTATAGTGGCACCCCTCCACTTT
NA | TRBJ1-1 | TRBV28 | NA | CASRQQGNTEAFF | TGTGCCAGCAGGCAACAAGGGAACACTGAAGCTTTCTTT
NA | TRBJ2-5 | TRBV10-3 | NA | CAISEGSGQTQYF | TGTGCCATCAGTGAGGGGTCGGGCCAGACCCAGTACTTC
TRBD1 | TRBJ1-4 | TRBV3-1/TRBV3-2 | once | CASSRGDRNEKLFF | TGTGCCAGCAGCCGCGGGGACAGGAATGAAAAACTGTTTTTT
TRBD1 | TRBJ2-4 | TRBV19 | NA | CASSTGTVAKNIQYF | TGTGCCAGTAGTACAGGGACAGTCGCCAAAAACATTCAGTACTTC